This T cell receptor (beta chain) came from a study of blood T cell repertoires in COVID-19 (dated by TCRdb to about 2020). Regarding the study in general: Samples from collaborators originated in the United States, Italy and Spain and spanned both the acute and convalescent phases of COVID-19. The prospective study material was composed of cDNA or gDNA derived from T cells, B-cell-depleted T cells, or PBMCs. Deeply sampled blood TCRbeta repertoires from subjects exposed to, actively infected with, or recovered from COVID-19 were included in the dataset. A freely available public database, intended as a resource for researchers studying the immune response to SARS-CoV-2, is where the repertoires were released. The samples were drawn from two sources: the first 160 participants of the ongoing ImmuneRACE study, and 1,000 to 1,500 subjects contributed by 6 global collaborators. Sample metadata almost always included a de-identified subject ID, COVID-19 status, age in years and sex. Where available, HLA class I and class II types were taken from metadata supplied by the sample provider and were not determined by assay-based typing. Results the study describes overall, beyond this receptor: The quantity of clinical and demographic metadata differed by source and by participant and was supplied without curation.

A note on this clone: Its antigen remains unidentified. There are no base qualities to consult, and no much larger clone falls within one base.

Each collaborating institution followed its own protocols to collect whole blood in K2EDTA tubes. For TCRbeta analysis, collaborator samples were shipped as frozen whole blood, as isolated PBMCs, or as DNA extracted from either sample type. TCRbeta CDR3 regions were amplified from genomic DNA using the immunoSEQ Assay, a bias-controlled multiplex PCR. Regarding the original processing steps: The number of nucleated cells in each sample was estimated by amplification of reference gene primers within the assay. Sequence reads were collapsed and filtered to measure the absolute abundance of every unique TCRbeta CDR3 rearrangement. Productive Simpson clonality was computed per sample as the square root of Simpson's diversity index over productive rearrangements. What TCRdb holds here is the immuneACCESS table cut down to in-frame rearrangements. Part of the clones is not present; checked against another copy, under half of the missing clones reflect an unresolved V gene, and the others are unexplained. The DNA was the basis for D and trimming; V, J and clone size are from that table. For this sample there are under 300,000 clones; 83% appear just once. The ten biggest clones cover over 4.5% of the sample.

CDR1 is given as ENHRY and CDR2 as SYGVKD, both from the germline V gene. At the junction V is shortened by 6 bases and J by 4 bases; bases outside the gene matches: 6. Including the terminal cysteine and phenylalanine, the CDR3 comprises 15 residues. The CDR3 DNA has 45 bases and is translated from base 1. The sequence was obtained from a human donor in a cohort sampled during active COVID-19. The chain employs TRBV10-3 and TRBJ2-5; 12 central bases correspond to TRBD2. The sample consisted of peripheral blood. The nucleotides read TGTGCCATCAGGGCTAGCGGGGGGGCCCGAGAGACCCAGTACTTC. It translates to CAIRASGGARETQYF.